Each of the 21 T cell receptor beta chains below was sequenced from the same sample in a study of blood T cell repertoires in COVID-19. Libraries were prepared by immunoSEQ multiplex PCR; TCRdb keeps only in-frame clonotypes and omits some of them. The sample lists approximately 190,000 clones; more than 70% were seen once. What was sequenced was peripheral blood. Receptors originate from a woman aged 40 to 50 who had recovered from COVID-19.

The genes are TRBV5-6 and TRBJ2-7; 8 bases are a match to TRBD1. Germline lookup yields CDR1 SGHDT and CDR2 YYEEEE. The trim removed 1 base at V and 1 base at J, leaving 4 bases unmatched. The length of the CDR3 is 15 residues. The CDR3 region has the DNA TGTGCCAGCAGCTTGTGGGGACAGGCGTCCTACGAGCAGTACTTC. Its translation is CASSLWGQASYEQYF.

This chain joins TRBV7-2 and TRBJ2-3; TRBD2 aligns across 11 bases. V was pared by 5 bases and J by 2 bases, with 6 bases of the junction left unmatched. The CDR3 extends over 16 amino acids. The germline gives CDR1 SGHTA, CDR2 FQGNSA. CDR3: CASSLLAGGVTDTQYF. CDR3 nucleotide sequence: TGTGCCAGCAGCCTCCTAGCGGGAGGCGTCACAGATACGCAGTATTTT.

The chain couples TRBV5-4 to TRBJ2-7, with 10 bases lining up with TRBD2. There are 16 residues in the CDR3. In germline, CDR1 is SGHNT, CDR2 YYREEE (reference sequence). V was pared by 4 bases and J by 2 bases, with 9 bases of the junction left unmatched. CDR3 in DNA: TGTGCCAGCAGCATTACCCAAGCGGGAGGGCCCTACGAGCAGTACTTC. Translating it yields CASSITQAGGPYEQYF.

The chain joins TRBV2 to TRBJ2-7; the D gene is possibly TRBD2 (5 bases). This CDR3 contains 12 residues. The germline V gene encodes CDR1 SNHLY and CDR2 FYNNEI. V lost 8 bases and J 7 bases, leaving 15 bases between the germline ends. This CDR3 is CASGSREGEQYF. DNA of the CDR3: TGTGCCAGCGGGTCCCGGGAAGGGGAGCAGTACTTC.

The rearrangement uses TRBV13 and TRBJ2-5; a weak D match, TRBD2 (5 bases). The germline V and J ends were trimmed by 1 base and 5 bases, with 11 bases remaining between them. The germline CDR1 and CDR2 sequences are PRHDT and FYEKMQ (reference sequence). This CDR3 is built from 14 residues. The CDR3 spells CASSLAEARETQYF. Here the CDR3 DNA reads TGTGCCAGCAGCTTAGCGGAGGCCAGGGAGACCCAGTACTTC.

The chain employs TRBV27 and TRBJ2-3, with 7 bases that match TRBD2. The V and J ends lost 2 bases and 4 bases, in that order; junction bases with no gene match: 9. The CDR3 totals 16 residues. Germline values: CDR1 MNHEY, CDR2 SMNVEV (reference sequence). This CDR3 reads CASSLAGAGPADTQYF. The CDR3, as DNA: TGTGCCAGCAGTTTAGCGGGAGCGGGTCCCGCAGATACGCAGTATTTT.

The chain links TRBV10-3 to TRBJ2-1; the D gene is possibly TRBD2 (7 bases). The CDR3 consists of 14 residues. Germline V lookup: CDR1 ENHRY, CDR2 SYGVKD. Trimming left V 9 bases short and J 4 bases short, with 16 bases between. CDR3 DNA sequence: TGTGCCATGGGGGCGGGAGATCCATACAATGAGCAGTTCTTC. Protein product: CAMGAGDPYNEQFF.

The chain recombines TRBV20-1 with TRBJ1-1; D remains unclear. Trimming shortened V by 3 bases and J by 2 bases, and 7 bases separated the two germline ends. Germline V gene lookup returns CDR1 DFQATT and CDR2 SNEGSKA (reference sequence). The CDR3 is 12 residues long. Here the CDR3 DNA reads TGCAGTGCTAGTATCCTCAACACTGAAGCTTTCTTT. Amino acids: CSASILNTEAFF.

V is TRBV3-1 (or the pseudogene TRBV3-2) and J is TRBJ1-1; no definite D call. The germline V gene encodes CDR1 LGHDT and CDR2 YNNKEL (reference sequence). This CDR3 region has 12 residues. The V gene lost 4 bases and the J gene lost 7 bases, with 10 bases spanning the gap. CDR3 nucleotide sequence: TGTGCCAGCAGCCTTAAACTGAGTGAAGCTTTCTTT. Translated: CASSLKLSEAFF.

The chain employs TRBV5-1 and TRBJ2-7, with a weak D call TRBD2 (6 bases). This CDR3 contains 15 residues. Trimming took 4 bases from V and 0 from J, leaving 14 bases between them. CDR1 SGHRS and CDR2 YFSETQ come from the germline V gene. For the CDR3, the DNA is TGCGCCAGCAGCGGCCGGGACTCGAGCTCCTACGAGCAGTACTTC. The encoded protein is CASSGRDSSSYEQYF.

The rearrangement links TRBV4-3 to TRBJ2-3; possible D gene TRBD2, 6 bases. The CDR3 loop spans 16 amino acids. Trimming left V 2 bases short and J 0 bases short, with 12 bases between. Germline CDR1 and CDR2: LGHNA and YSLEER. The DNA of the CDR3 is TGCGCCAGCAGCCAAATCCCGGCGGGAAGCACAGATACGCAGTATTTT. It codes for CASSQIPAGSTDTQYF.

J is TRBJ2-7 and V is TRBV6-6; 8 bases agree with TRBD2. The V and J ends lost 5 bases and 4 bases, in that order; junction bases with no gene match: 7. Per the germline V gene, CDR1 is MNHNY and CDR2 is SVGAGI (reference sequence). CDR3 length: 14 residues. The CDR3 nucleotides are TGTGCCAGCAGTAATAGCGGGGACGCTTACGAGCAGTACTTC. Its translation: CASSNSGDAYEQYF.

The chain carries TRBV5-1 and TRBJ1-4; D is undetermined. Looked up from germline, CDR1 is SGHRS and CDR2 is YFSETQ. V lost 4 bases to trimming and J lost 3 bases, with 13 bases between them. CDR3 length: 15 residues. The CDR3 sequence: CASSSRPGANEKLFF. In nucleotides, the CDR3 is TGCGCCAGCAGCAGTCGACCCGGGGCTAATGAAAAACTGTTTTTT.

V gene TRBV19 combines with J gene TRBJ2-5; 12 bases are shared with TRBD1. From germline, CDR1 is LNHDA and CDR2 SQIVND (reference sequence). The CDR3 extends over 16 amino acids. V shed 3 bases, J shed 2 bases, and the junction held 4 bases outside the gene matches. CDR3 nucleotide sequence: TGTGCCAGTAGTATTAGGGACAGGGGGCATCAAGAGACCCAGTACTTC. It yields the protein CASSIRDRGHQETQYF.

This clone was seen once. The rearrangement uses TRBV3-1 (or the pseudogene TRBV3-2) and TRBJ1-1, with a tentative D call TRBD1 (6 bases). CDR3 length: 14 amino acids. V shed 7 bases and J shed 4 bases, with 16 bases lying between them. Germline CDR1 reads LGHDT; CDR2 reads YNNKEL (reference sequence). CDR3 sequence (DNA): TGTGCCAGCACTTCAAGGGGGGGCAGCACTGAAGCTTTCTTT. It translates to CASTSRGGSTEAFF.

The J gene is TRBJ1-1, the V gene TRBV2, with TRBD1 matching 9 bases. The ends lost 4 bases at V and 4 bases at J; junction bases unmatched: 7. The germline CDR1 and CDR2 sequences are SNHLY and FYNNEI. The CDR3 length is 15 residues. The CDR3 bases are TGTGCCAGCAGTGCCGCACAGGGGGCGACCACTGAAGCTTTCTTT. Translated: CASSAAQGATTEAFF.

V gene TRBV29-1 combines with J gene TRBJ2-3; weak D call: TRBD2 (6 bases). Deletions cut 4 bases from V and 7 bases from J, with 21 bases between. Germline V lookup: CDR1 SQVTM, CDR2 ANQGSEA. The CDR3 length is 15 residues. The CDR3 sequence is CSVGIGTGIWHTQYF. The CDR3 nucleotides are TGCAGCGTTGGAATTGGGACTGGGATATGGCATACGCAGTATTTT.

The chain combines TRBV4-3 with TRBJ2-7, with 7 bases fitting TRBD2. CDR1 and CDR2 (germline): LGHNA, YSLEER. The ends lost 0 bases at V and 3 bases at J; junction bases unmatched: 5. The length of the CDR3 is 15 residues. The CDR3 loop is CASSQEGGIRYEQYF. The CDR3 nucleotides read TGCGCCAGCAGCCAAGAGGGAGGGATCCGCTACGAGCAGTACTTC.

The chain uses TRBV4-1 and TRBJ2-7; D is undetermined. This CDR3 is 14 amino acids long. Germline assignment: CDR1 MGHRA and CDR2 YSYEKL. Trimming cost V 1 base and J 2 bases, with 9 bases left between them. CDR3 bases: TGCGCCAGCAGCCAAGGGGCCGCGACCTACGAGCAGTACTTC. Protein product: CASSQGAATYEQYF.

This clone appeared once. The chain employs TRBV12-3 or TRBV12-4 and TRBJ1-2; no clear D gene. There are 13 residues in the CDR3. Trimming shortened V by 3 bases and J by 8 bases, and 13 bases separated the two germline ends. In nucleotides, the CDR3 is TGTGCCAGCAGTTTGCCGGCGGCGTGGGGCTACACCTTC. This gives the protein CASSLPAAWGYTF.

The DNA of the CDR3 is TGTGCCAGCAGTGAAGCGGGAGCCTCCTACAATGAGCAGTTCTTC. This gives the protein CASSEAGASYNEQFF. The chain joins TRBV2 to TRBJ2-1; D perhaps matches TRBD2 (5 bases). The CDR3 loop spans 15 amino acids. V lost 0 bases and J lost 0, with 6 bases in between. From germline, CDR1 is SNHLY and CDR2 FYNNEI. Variable domain in full (rest from reference TRBV2 and TRBJ2-1): EPEVTQTPSHQVTQMGQEVILRCVPISNHLYFYWYRQILGQKVEFLVSFYNNEISEKSEIFDDQFSVERPDGSNFTLKIRSTKLEDSAMYFCASSEAGASYNEQFFGPGTRLTVL.